These 21 T cell receptor beta chains came from one sample sequenced in a study of vaccination and CD4 T cells after COVID-19. These receptors' antigens are unknown. Treatment here: roughly 11-day PBMC culture with coronavirus spike peptide pools or control peptides (ViraFEST assay). The unexposed donor's CD4+ T cells were collected before the COVID-19 pandemic (2011-2018). The Oncomine TCR Beta short-read assay was applied to DNA of cultured CD4+ T cells. Extraction of genomic DNA was performed on cultured CD4+ T cells. One entry per CDR3 protein results from TCRdb running MiXCR on the PCR reads. This sample has about 8,800 distinct CDR3 sequences, with around 30% found just once. Sequenced sample: CD4+ T cells from blood, cultured in vitro. These receptors were obtained from a human donor in good health.

Within the sample, this clonotype is medium-sized. The J gene is TRBJ1-1, the V gene TRBV20-1, with D possibly TRBD1 on 5 matching bases. CDR1 and CDR2 (germline): DFQATT, SNEGSKA (reference sequence). This CDR3 has 13 residues. With 3 bases removed from V and 11 bases from J, the gap between germline ends came to 19 bases. CDR3 bases: TGCAGTGCTAGTACGTCGGGGGACCAGTGGGCTTTCTTT. Translating gives CSASTSGDQWAFF.

The V gene is TRBV19, the J gene TRBJ2-7; D is undetermined. The CDR3 contains 12 residues. Germline CDR1 LNHDA, CDR2 SQIVND (reference sequence). Trimming took 0 bases from V and 12 from J, leaving 12 bases between them. The CDR3 loop is CASSIDGSTPYF. DNA of the CDR3: TGTGCCAGTAGTATAGATGGGTCTACGCCGTACTTC.

This clonotype is labeled large (0.1 to 1%). The chain couples TRBV15 to TRBJ2-6; D is possibly TRBD1 (5 bases). V shed 0 bases and J shed 0 bases, with 6 bases lying between them. The CDR3 totals 16 residues. The germline V gene encodes CDR1 LNHNV and CDR2 YYDKDF (reference sequence). The CDR3 loop is CATSRDQGSGANVLTF. As DNA, the CDR3 is TGTGCCACCAGCAGAGATCAGGGCTCTGGGGCCAACGTCCTGACTTTC.

This clonotype is medium-sized within its sample. The V gene is TRBV6-1, the J gene TRBJ2-7; no clear D. CDR1 and CDR2 from the germline V gene are MNHNS and SASEGT. This CDR3 contains 13 residues. V lost 5 bases, J lost 3 bases, and 11 bases lay in between. The DNA for the CDR3 is TGTGCCAGCAGTCGGCAAAATGACTACGAGCAGTACTTC. This gives the protein CASSRQNDYEQYF.

J is TRBJ2-4 and V is TRBV15, with D hard to call. The CDR3 runs 12 residues. With 3 bases removed from V and 6 bases from J, the gap between germline ends came to 6 bases. Germline CDR1 is LNHNV and CDR2 is YYDKDF (reference sequence). CDR3 nucleotide sequence: TGTGCCACCAGCAGTCCCCGAAACATTCAGTACTTC. Translating gives CATSSPRNIQYF.

This chain uses TRBV27 with TRBJ2-7; 7 bases are a match to TRBD1. Germline V gene data show CDR1 as MNHEY and CDR2 as SMNVEV (reference sequence). CDR3 size: 13 residues. The junction had 0 bases not matched to a gene; V was cut back by 2 bases and J by 2 bases. The CDR3 sequence is CASSLQGAYEQYF. The CDR3 DNA is TGTGCCAGCAGTTTACAGGGGGCCTACGAGCAGTACTTC.

This chain joins TRBV20-1 and TRBJ2-7; possible D gene TRBD1, 6 bases. CDR3 length: 13 amino acids. Trimming removed 5 bases at V and 3 bases at J, with 14 bases between. The V gene's germline CDR1 is DFQATT and CDR2 SNEGSKA (reference sequence). The CDR3 sequence: CSASGVQLYEQYF. DNA for the CDR3: TGCAGTGCTTCAGGGGTCCAGCTCTACGAGCAGTACTTC.

The chain combines TRBV29-1 with TRBJ1-2, with D tentatively TRBD1 (5 bases). CDR3 length: 11 residues. Germline-derived CDR1 and CDR2 are SQVTM and ANQGSEA. V lost 4 bases to trimming and J lost 5 bases, with 8 bases between them. CDR3 loop: CSVGQLYGYTF. The CDR3 DNA reads TGCAGCGTTGGACAGTTGTATGGCTACACCTTC.

This chain links TRBV7-9 with TRBJ2-3; D gene ambiguous. Deletions cut 5 bases from V and 1 base from J, with 10 bases between. CDR1 and CDR2 (germline): SEHNR, FQNEAQ (reference sequence). CDR3 length: 14 residues. CDR3 in DNA: TGTGCCAGCAGCCGTGAAAGGGGCACAGATACGCAGTATTTT. Protein sequence: CASSRERGTDTQYF.

This clonotype has a handful of counts. This chain connects TRBV20-1 to TRBJ2-1; perhaps TRBD1 as D (6 bases). This CDR3 is built from 10 residues. V gave up 4 bases and J gave up 11 bases, with 9 bases separating them. CDR1 and CDR2 from the germline V gene are DFQATT and SNEGSKA (reference sequence). As DNA, the CDR3 is TGCAGTGCTACAGGGGAAAAGCAGTTCTTC. Residues: CSATGEKQFF.

The chain uses TRBV6-2 or TRBV6-3 and TRBJ2-7; maybe TRBD2 (5 bases). The CDR3 is 16 amino acids. V lost 0 bases, J lost 1 base, and 13 bases lay in between. Germline values: CDR1 MNHEY, CDR2 SVGEGT. The CDR3 bases are TGTGCCAGCAGTTACTCGACCGACCTAGCTTCCTACGAGCAGTACTTC. It specifies CASSYSTDLASYEQYF.

The rearrangement uses TRBV5-1 and TRBJ2-5; D possibly corresponds to TRBD2 (7 bases). The length of the CDR3 is 12 residues. From germline, CDR1 is SGHRS and CDR2 YFSETQ. Trimming removed 7 bases at V and 1 base at J, with 8 bases between. The CDR3 DNA reads TGCGCCAGCGGGGGGGCCCAAGAGACCCAGTACTTC. Its translation is CASGGAQETQYF.

In this sample, this clonotype turned up a few times. V is TRBV5-1 and J is TRBJ2-1, with 14 nucleotides matching TRBD2. V lost 3 bases, J lost 3 bases, and 5 bases stayed unmatched. The CDR3 loop spans 17 amino acids. Germline values: CDR1 SGHRS, CDR2 YFSETQ. The CDR3 loop is CASSWGLAGEGYNEQFF. In DNA, the CDR3 is TGCGCCAGCAGCTGGGGACTAGCGGGAGAGGGCTACAATGAGCAGTTCTTC.

V usage is TRBV28 and J usage is TRBJ1-1, with D unclear. There are 13 residues in the CDR3. Trimming took 5 bases from V and 11 from J, leaving 18 bases between them. Per germline, CDR1 MDHEN and CDR2 SYDVKM. This CDR3 is CASSPNPGRRAFF. CDR3 coding DNA: TGTGCCAGCAGTCCCAACCCGGGCCGCAGGGCTTTCTTT.

The chain links TRBV29-1 to TRBJ1-2, with D perhaps matching TRBD1 (5 bases). V was pared by 0 bases and J by 6 bases, with 14 bases between. Germline V CDR1 and CDR2: SQVTM, ANQGSEA. CDR3 length equals 14 residues. CDR3 in DNA: TGCAGCGTTGAAGACCCTGGCAGGGTTAATGGCTACACCTTC. Translated: CSVEDPGRVNGYTF. The variable domain in full, with the rest retrieved from reference TRBV29-1 and TRBJ1-2, is SAVISQKPSRDICQRGTSLTIQCQVDSQVTMMFWYRQQPGQSLTLIATANQGSEATYESGFVIDKFPISRPNLTFSTLTVSNMSPEDSSIYLCSVEDPGRVNGYTFGSGTRLTVV.

This clonotype is termed medium-sized. The chain joins TRBV27 to TRBJ2-6, with D uncertain. The CDR3 runs 15 residues. From germline, CDR1 is MNHEY and CDR2 SMNVEV (reference sequence). Deletions cut 7 bases from V and 0 bases from J, with 10 bases between. CDR3 amino acids: CASTLDNSGANVLTF. The CDR3 bases are TGTGCCAGCACCCTAGACAACTCTGGGGCCAACGTCCTGACTTTC.

In this sample, this clonotype turned up a few times. The CDR3: CSASSAGGNTEAFF. DNA for the CDR3: TGCAGTGCTAGTTCAGCAGGGGGAAACACTGAAGCTTTCTTT. The chain employs TRBV20-1 and TRBJ1-1, with TRBD1 matching 7 bases. Per the germline V gene, CDR1 is DFQATT and CDR2 is SNEGSKA (reference sequence). The CDR3 covers 14 residues. V lost 3 bases, J lost 2 bases, and 6 bases stayed unmatched.

This CDR3 is CASSFGTSGGVDEQFF. The CDR3 DNA reads as TGTGCCAGCAGCTTCGGGACTAGCGGGGGGGTAGATGAGCAGTTCTTC. The gene calls are TRBV7-3 and TRBJ2-1, with 16 bases that match TRBD2. Germline CDR1 and CDR2: SGHTA and FQGTGA. This CDR3 region has 16 residues. J was trimmed by 8 bases and V by 3 bases; bases with no gene match: 4.

This sequence joins TRBV20-1 and TRBJ1-1, with D possibly TRBD1 on 6 matching bases. CDR1 is DFQATT, CDR2 SNEGSKA, per germline (reference sequence). Trimming took off 6 bases at V and 0 bases at J, with 8 bases between the two ends. The CDR3 is 12 amino acids. CDR3 residues: CSAWTVNTEAFF. The CDR3 DNA follows: TGCAGTGCGTGGACAGTGAACACTGAAGCTTTCTTT.

This clonotype has just one count. The rearrangement uses TRBV7-2 and TRBJ2-7; D possibly uses TRBD1 or TRBD2 (5 bases each). V lost 5 bases, J lost 2 bases, and 10 bases lay in between. The germline gives CDR1 SGHTA, CDR2 FQGNSA. This CDR3 is 13 amino acids long. CDR3 DNA sequence: TGTGCCAGCAGCACGAGGGGAGCCTACGAGCAGTACTTC. Translating it yields CASSTRGAYEQYF.

In the case of this clonotype: The junction departs from the called germline gene at one end, perhaps through a read error. The CDR3 sequence is CAGSAGHGYTF. In DNA form, the CDR3 reads TGTGCCGGCAGCGCCGGGCACGGCTACACCTTC. The genes are TRBV9 and TRBJ1-2; D unclear. This CDR3 spans 11 amino acids. Germline CDR1 and CDR2: SGDLS and YYNGEE.